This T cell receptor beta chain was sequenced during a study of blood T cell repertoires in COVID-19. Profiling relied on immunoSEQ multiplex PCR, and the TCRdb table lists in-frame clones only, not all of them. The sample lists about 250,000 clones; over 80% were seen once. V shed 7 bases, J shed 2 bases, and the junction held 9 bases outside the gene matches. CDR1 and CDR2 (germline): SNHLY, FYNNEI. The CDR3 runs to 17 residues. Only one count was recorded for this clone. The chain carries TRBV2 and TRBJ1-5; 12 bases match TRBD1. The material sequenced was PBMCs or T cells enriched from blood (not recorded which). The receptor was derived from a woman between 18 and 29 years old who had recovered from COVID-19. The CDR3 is CASKGQGALEGNQPQHF. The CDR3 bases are TGTGCCAGCAAGGGACAGGGGGCGTTGGAGGGCAATCAGCCCCAGCATTTT.